The 13 T cell receptor beta chains below come from one sample, sequenced in a study of pediatric ulcerative colitis. Measured with immunoSEQ multiplex PCR; TCRdb has only the in-frame clones, and not every one. The sample lists approximately 30,000 clones, approximately 82% occurring once. Sequenced: blood. These receptors came from a boy aged 5-17 years with severe ulcerative colitis.

This chain connects TRBV2 to TRBJ1-5; D gene unclear. The germline gives CDR1 SNHLY, CDR2 FYNNEI. The V end was cut by 5 bases, the J end by 7 bases, with 21 bases between. CDR3 size: 16 residues. The DNA for the CDR3 is TGTGCCAGCAGTCAGCCCACGGGGAAGGTAAACCAGCCCCAGCATTTT. This encodes CASSQPTGKVNQPQHF.

This clone was picked up one time. The V call is TRBV9, the J call TRBJ2-7, with 8 bases matching TRBD2. V was clipped by 0 bases and J by 7 bases; unmatched bases: 12. The CDR3 runs to 16 residues. Germline loops: CDR1 SGDLS, CDR2 YYNGEE. This chain's CDR3 is CASSVASGGPVEEQYF. CDR3 in DNA: TGTGCCAGCAGCGTAGCGTCGGGGGGGCCGGTAGAGGAGCAGTACTTC.

The CDR3, as DNA: TGTGCTAGTGGTATGATACAGAGCTGGACAGGACGACGCGGAAACACCATATATTTT. Amino acid sequence: CASGMIQSWTGRRGNTIYF. The chain recombines TRBV12-5 with TRBJ1-3; TRBD1 aligns across 7 bases. The CDR3 runs 19 residues. The germline CDR1 and CDR2 sequences are LGHNT and FRNRAP. Unmatched junction bases numbered 20, after V lost 5 bases and J lost 4 bases.

The chain uses TRBV6-5 and TRBJ2-1; 8 bases agree with TRBD1. The junction had 2 bases not matched to a gene; V was cut back by 1 base and J by 6 bases. The germline gives CDR1 MNHEY, CDR2 SVGAGI. This CDR3 contains 14 residues. CDR3 loop: CASSYWDRSNEQFF. The CDR3 nucleotides read TGTGCCAGCAGTTACTGGGACAGGTCCAATGAGCAGTTCTTC.

Only one count was recorded for this clone. This chain joins TRBV30 and TRBJ1-3; maybe TRBD1 (5 bases). V shed 5 bases and J shed 8 bases, with 19 bases lying between them. The CDR3 loop spans 14 amino acids. The V gene's germline CDR1 is GTSNPN and CDR2 SVGIG (reference sequence). CDR3: CAWEEQARWDTIYF. The CDR3 DNA reads as TGTGCCTGGGAGGAACAGGCGAGGTGGGACACCATATATTTT.

This sequence joins TRBV6-1 and TRBJ1-5; 7 bases line up with TRBD1. The CDR3 length is 16 residues. Germline values: CDR1 MNHNS, CDR2 SASEGT. V shed 0 bases and J 2 bases; nucleotides not matched to a gene: 4. The CDR3, as DNA: TGTGCCAGCAGTGAAGCAACAGGGGATGGCAATCAGCCCCAGCATTTT. Translating gives CASSEATGDGNQPQHF.

This clone was counted only a few times. The V call is TRBV5-6, the J call TRBJ1-1; possibly TRBD1 for D (5 bases). Germline-derived CDR1 and CDR2 are SGHDT and YYEEEE. This CDR3 region has 13 residues. Trimming took 5 bases from V and 0 from J, leaving 8 bases between them. CDR3 loop: CASSHRMNTEAFF. For the CDR3, the DNA is TGTGCCAGCAGTCACAGGATGAACACTGAAGCTTTCTTT. Variable domain in full (rest from reference TRBV5-6 and TRBJ1-1): DAGVTQSPTHLIKTRGQQVTLRCSPKSGHDTVSWYQQALGQGPQFIFQYYEEEERQRGNFPDRFSGHQFPNYSSELNVNALLLGDSALYLCASSHRMNTEAFFGQGTRLTVV.

This clone was picked up a small number of times. This chain uses TRBV19 with TRBJ1-1; no definite D call. The CDR3 is 12 residues long. Trimming removed 5 bases at V and 1 base at J, with 5 bases between. CDR1 is LNHDA and CDR2 is SQIVND in the germline V gene (reference sequence). This CDR3 is CASSSGNTEAFF. DNA of the CDR3: TGTGCCAGTAGTTCGGGGAACACTGAAGCTTTCTTT.

CDR3 protein: CASSSTAGTNYGYTF. CDR3 DNA: TGTGCCAGCAGCTCCACCGCAGGGACCAACTATGGCTACACCTTC. The chain couples TRBV5-4 to TRBJ1-2, with D possibly being TRBD1 (5 bases). Trimming removed 3 bases from V and 2 bases from J, with 14 bases in between. CDR3 length: 15 residues. The V gene's germline CDR1 is SGHNT and CDR2 YYREEE (reference sequence).

The chain couples TRBV7-9 to TRBJ2-5, with D uncertain. CDR1 is SEHNR and CDR2 is FQNEAQ in the germline V gene (reference sequence). Between the trimmed V and J ends, which lost 7 bases and 2 bases, there was a span of 8 bases. The CDR3 spans 12 residues. This CDR3 reads CASNSGQETQYF. The CDR3 DNA sequence: TGTGCCAGCAACTCAGGTCAAGAGACCCAGTACTTC.

CDR3 loop: CSVVGGGGDTQYF. Written as DNA, the CDR3 is TGCAGCGTTGTTGGTGGGGGAGGCGATACGCAGTATTTT. The chain links TRBV29-1 to TRBJ2-3, with D perhaps matching TRBD2 (6 bases). The CDR3 consists of 13 residues. V lost 4 bases, J lost 6 bases, and 14 bases lay in between. Per the germline V gene, CDR1 is SQVTM and CDR2 is ANQGSEA.

The J gene is TRBJ2-7, the V gene TRBV6-5; 10 nucleotides match TRBD2. Germline CDR1 MNHEY, CDR2 SVGAGI. After removal of 6 bases from V and 6 bases from J, the junction contained 5 bases not matched to a gene. The CDR3 covers 13 residues. CDR3 sequence: CASSFTSGAEQYF. DNA for the CDR3: TGTGCCAGCAGCTTTACTAGCGGGGCCGAGCAGTACTTC.

The CDR3 sequence is CASSFLAGVNGELFF. CDR3 nucleotide sequence: TGTGCCAGCAGCTTTCTAGCGGGGGTGAACGGGGAGCTGTTTTTT. This sequence joins TRBV11-1 and TRBJ2-2; the match to TRBD2 covers 10 bases. Looked up from germline, CDR1 is SGHAT and CDR2 is FQDESV (reference sequence). The CDR3 has 15 residues. Trimming cost V 3 bases and J 7 bases; bases outside gene matches: 5.